Presented here are 24 T cell receptor beta chains from one specimen sequenced in a study of blood T cell repertoires in COVID-19. TCRdb's table, derived via immunoSEQ multiplex PCR, lists solely in-frame clones and lacks some. The sample comprises 200,000 to 250,000 clones, roughly 91% of which are singletons, and approximately 3.7% rests with the top ten. Sequencing was performed on PBMCs or T cells enriched from blood (not recorded which). These receptors came from a woman aged 25-40 years who had recovered from COVID-19.

This clone has just one count. Other DNA sequences in this specimen translate into the identical CDR3. The chain is built from TRBV4-3 and TRBJ2-7, with D unclear. Germline V gene lookup returns CDR1 LGHNA and CDR2 YSLEER. CDR3 length: 15 amino acids. Trimming pared 1 base from V and 0 bases from J, leaving 10 bases between. As DNA, the CDR3 is TGCGCCAGCAGCCAAGGGGTCGCAGGCTCCTACGAGCAGTACTTC. Protein product: CASSQGVAGSYEQYF.

The chain joins TRBV19 to TRBJ1-4, with 9 bases matching TRBD1. Germline V gene data show CDR1 as LNHDA and CDR2 as SQIVND (reference sequence). The CDR3 covers 15 residues. V shed 7 bases, J shed 11 bases, and the junction held 14 bases outside the gene matches. Here the CDR3 reads CASTPAGTGPDKLFF. DNA for the CDR3: TGTGCCAGTACCCCGGCCGGGACAGGGCCGGATAAACTGTTTTTT.

This clone was seen a single time. This chain links TRBV2 with TRBJ2-1; 12 bases agree with TRBD2. The V segment lost 5 bases and the J segment 12 bases; nucleotides outside the gene matches: 17. The CDR3 has 17 amino acids. Per germline, CDR1 SNHLY and CDR2 FYNNEI. DNA of the CDR3: TGTGCCAGCAGTTCTTGGCCTAGCGGGAGGGCCGGCGGCTTGCAGTTCTTC. Translating gives CASSSWPSGRAGGLQFF.

This chain connects TRBV4-3 to TRBJ2-3, with 11 bases lining up with TRBD2. V gave up 0 bases and J gave up 1 base; unmatched junction bases: 12. The CDR3 runs to 20 residues. Germline-derived CDR1 and CDR2 are LGHNA and YSLEER. This CDR3 is CASSQDWGSGRAGGTDTQYF. CDR3 bases: TGCGCCAGCAGCCAAGATTGGGGTAGCGGGAGGGCCGGGGGCACAGATACGCAGTATTTT.

The V gene is TRBV2, the J gene TRBJ1-4; perhaps TRBD1 as D (6 bases). V lost 2 bases, J lost 5 bases, and 12 bases lay in between. This CDR3 contains 15 residues. Germline V CDR1 and CDR2: SNHLY, FYNNEI. The CDR3 region is CASSEQGTGNEKLFF. For the CDR3, the DNA is TGTGCCAGCAGTGAACAGGGGACGGGGAATGAAAAACTGTTTTTT.

The chain employs TRBV6-2 or TRBV6-3 and TRBJ2-3; D is unresolved. Deletions cut 0 bases from V and 1 base from J, with 11 bases between. The CDR3 loop spans 16 amino acids. CDR1 and CDR2 (germline): MNHEY, SVGEGT. This chain's CDR3 is CASSYSTPGRTDTQYF. DNA for the CDR3: TGTGCCAGCAGTTACTCGACGCCAGGTCGCACAGATACGCAGTATTTT.

The chain has TRBV5-1 and TRBJ2-7, with 16 bases matching TRBD2. Per the germline V gene, CDR1 is SGHRS and CDR2 is YFSETQ. CDR3 length: 17 residues. The ends lost 3 bases at V and 0 bases at J; junction bases unmatched: 3. Here the CDR3 reads CASSSGLAGGYSYEQYF. The CDR3, as DNA: TGCGCCAGCAGCTCGGGACTAGCGGGAGGGTACTCCTACGAGCAGTACTTC.

V and J are TRBV5-6 and TRBJ2-5; 12 nucleotides match TRBD2. Trimming removed 4 bases from V and 4 bases from J; junction bases left unmatched: 5. CDR1 is SGHDT, CDR2 YYEEEE, per germline. CDR3 length: 15 residues. CDR3 sequence (DNA): TGTGCCAGCAGCCGTCGACTAGCGGGAGCAGAGACCCAGTACTTC. This codes for CASSRRLAGAETQYF.

The chain joins TRBV13 to TRBJ1-5; D is unclear. This CDR3 is built from 14 residues. Trimming stripped 5 bases from V and 9 bases from J, with 17 bases between. Germline lookup yields CDR1 PRHDT and CDR2 FYEKMQ (reference sequence). The DNA of the CDR3 is TGTGCCAGCAGCCCTGGTCCCGTTTCGGGGCCCCAGCATTTT. This translates into CASSPGPVSGPQHF.

The chain carries TRBV5-5 and TRBJ1-5; D is ambiguous. The CDR3 is made up of 15 amino acids. Deletions cut 1 base from V and 4 bases from J, with 12 bases between. From germline, CDR1 is SGHKS and CDR2 YYEKEE (reference sequence). CDR3: CASSLRMITNQPQHF. The CDR3 bases are TGTGCCAGCAGCTTGAGAATGATTACTAATCAGCCCCAGCATTTT.

V usage is TRBV29-1 and J usage is TRBJ2-5, with 8 bases matching TRBD1. The germline V gene has CDR1 SQVTM and CDR2 ANQGSEA. CDR3 size: 13 residues. The ends lost 8 bases at V and 5 bases at J; junction bases unmatched: 10. The CDR3 here is CSTGRGPAETQYF. The DNA for the CDR3 is TGCAGCACAGGCAGGGGGCCGGCCGAGACCCAGTACTTC.

Only one count was recorded for this clone. The V call is TRBV6-1, the J call TRBJ1-5; TRBD1 agrees at 10 bases. The CDR3 has 17 residues. Germline V gene data show CDR1 as MNHNS and CDR2 as SASEGT. J gave up 0 bases and V 3 bases, and 5 bases lay outside the gene matches. The CDR3: CASSDIGTGDSNQPQHF. The CDR3 nucleotides are TGTGCCAGCAGTGACATCGGGACAGGGGATAGCAATCAGCCCCAGCATTTT.

The chain carries TRBV25-1 and TRBJ2-1; TRBD1 agrees at 9 bases. This CDR3 is 13 amino acids long. The V segment lost 9 bases and the J segment 8 bases; nucleotides outside the gene matches: 8. Germline V CDR1 and CDR2: MGHDK, SYGVNS. The CDR3 spells CASGDRVLDEQFF. In DNA, the CDR3 is TGTGCCAGTGGGGACAGGGTCTTGGATGAGCAGTTCTTC.

The sample holds a few counts of this clone. The rearrangement joins TRBV7-2 to TRBJ2-1, with a possible D match to TRBD2 (6 bases). Germline loops: CDR1 SGHTA, CDR2 FQGNSA. Trimming took off 3 bases at V and 10 bases at J, with 13 bases between the two ends. The CDR3 sequence is 13 residues long. Written as DNA, the CDR3 is TGTGCCAGCAGCTTCCCGGAGGGAAGGGAGCAGTTCTTC. This gives the protein CASSFPEGREQFF.

The genes are TRBV18 and TRBJ2-7; the D gene is possibly TRBD1 (6 bases). Trimming shortened V by 6 bases and J by 3 bases, and 15 bases separated the two germline ends. CDR1 is KGHSH, CDR2 LQKENI, per germline. The CDR3 totals 14 residues. CDR3 in amino acids: CASSPNMDSYEQYF. CDR3 coding DNA: TGTGCCAGCTCCCCGAACATGGACAGCTACGAGCAGTACTTC.

This clone was detected only once. The rearrangement joins TRBV9 to TRBJ2-1, with TRBD1 matching 8 bases. V dropped 0 bases and J dropped 4; count of bases not matched to a gene: 3. Germline V gene lookup returns CDR1 SGDLS and CDR2 YYNGEE. CDR3 length equals 15 residues. The DNA for the CDR3 is TGTGCCAGCAGCGTAGCATGGGACAGGTACAATGAGCAGTTCTTC. Translated: CASSVAWDRYNEQFF.

V is TRBV5-1 and J is TRBJ1-5; D gene unclear. V was pared by 5 bases and J by 0 bases, with 6 bases between. Per the germline V gene, CDR1 is SGHRS and CDR2 is YFSETQ. The CDR3 loop spans 13 amino acids. The DNA of the CDR3 is TGCGCCAGCAGGCTAGATAGCAATCAGCCCCAGCATTTT. Its protein product is CASRLDSNQPQHF.

V is TRBV18 and J is TRBJ1-2; possibly TRBD1 for D (6 bases). CDR3 length: 15 amino acids. The V and J ends lost 2 bases and 7 bases respectively, with 17 bases between them. Germline V lookup: CDR1 KGHSH, CDR2 LQKENI. The CDR3 sequence is CASSPTVGGAGGYTF. The CDR3 DNA reads as TGTGCCAGCTCACCAACGGTTGGGGGCGCTGGTGGCTACACCTTC.

J is TRBJ1-1 and V is TRBV9, with a tentative D call TRBD1 (5 bases). CDR3 length: 15 residues. In germline, CDR1 is SGDLS, CDR2 YYNGEE. Trimming took off 4 bases at V and 0 bases at J, with 13 bases between the two ends. In DNA form, the CDR3 reads TGTGCCAGCAGCCCGCGTGGGGCCCTGAACACTGAAGCTTTCTTT. Translating it yields CASSPRGALNTEAFF.

The chain combines TRBV18 with TRBJ1-2; 9 positions match TRBD1. The trim removed 0 bases at V and 8 bases at J, leaving 13 bases unmatched. There are 17 residues in the CDR3. The germline V gene has CDR1 KGHSH and CDR2 LQKENI. DNA for the CDR3: TGTGCCAGCTCACCACCCCGGGACAGGGCTTCGCTTGGCGGCTACACCTTC. Translation gives CASSPPRDRASLGGYTF.

This rearrangement joins TRBV28 to TRBJ1-2; 7 bases are a match to TRBD1. The V segment lost 6 bases and the J segment 4 bases; nucleotides outside the gene matches: 8. The CDR3 loop spans 14 amino acids. CDR1 is MDHEN, CDR2 SYDVKM, per germline. CDR3 in DNA: TGTGCCAGCAGCTCGGGACAGAACCCCTATGGCTACACCTTC. Protein product: CASSSGQNPYGYTF.

The genes are TRBV5-4 and TRBJ2-1; TRBD2 is a possible D gene (5 bases). Germline CDR1 reads SGHNT; CDR2 reads YYREEE (reference sequence). The CDR3 totals 14 residues. V was shortened by 0 bases and J by 7 bases, with 11 bases between the two germline ends. The CDR3 region is CASSLGGSQNEQFF. DNA for the CDR3: TGTGCCAGCAGCTTGGGAGGGAGTCAGAATGAGCAGTTCTTC.

The chain employs TRBV18 and TRBJ2-7; 16 bases are shared with TRBD2. Germline-derived CDR1 and CDR2 are KGHSH and LQKENI. CDR3 size: 14 residues. Trimming cost V 5 bases and J 5 bases; bases outside gene matches: 0. CDR3 residues: CASSGTSGRDEQYF. CDR3 nucleotide sequence: TGTGCCAGCTCAGGGACTAGCGGGAGGGACGAGCAGTACTTC. The whole variable domain, filled in from reference TRBV18 and TRBJ2-7, reads NAGVMQNPRHLVRRRGQEARLRCSPMKGHSHVYWYRQLPEEGLKFMVYLQKENIIDESGMPKERFSAEFPKEGPSILRIQQVVRGDSAAYFCASSGTSGRDEQYFGPGTRLTVT.

V gene TRBV4-1 combines with J gene TRBJ2-1; D may be TRBD2 (5 bases). The CDR3 loop spans 16 amino acids. Germline CDR1 is MGHRA and CDR2 is YSYEKL. V lost 4 bases and J 9 bases, leaving 22 bases between the germline ends. DNA for the CDR3: TGCGCCAGCAGCCGAGAGATGGACTCCTCAGGAAGTGAGCAGTTCTTC. It encodes CASSREMDSSGSEQFF.